This is a list of T cell receptor beta chains from one sample in a study of blood T cell repertoires in COVID-19. TCRdb's table, derived via immunoSEQ multiplex PCR, lists solely in-frame clones and lacks some. The table lists about 34,000 clones, over 75% of them singletons. The sample taken for sequencing was peripheral blood. All receptors derive from a man between 65 and 85 years old with COVID-19, enrolled during active disease. The CDR3 runs from the conserved cysteine through the conserved F or W. A D gene is named only where the DNA matches it firmly.

D gene,V gene,CDR3 protein
TRBD1,TRBV5-1,CASSYGQGTEAFF
TRBD2,TRBV27,CASSSRTSGTRGKDTQYF
NA,TRBV28,CASSFAGQGQYEQYF
NA,TRBV19,CASSTAGANSPLHF
NA,TRBV10-3,CAIRSSNEQFF
NA,TRBV4-2,CASSQGVGGGELFF
NA,TRBV6-1,CASSEQSRGNEQFF
NA,TRBV5-1,CASSLEHQGDTQYF
TRBD1,TRBV7-8,CASSNNGQGGNQPQHF
TRBD2,TRBV3-1/TRBV3-2,CASSKGTSGSANPYEQFF
TRBD2,TRBV7-2,CASSWGLAPNEQFF
NA,TRBV5-4,CASSFNRGHSYGYTF
NA,TRBV11-2,CASSLEPGSTQYF
TRBD1,TRBV24-1,CATSDLGTGGFQETQYF
TRBD2,TRBV24-1,CATSARVAGPTDTQYF
NA,TRBV10-3,CAISVMAGTEAFF
NA,TRBV27,CASSSTINTGELFF
NA,TRBV28,CASSFPAANGYTF
NA,TRBV9,CASSVGQIPNYGYTF
NA,TRBV12-3/TRBV12-4,CASSLALGAEQYF
TRBD1,TRBV6-6,CASSLTGARGNQPQHF
TRBD2,TRBV19,CASSIRIVASGYNEQFF
TRBD1,TRBV29-1,CSVEATGVTTEAFF
NA,TRBV28,CASSRRPHSGSSPRSYNEQFF
NA,TRBV10-3,CAISEPQTVIRGYTF
TRBD2,TRBV28,CASSSPRLAERGLGEQFF
NA,TRBV11-2,CASSPAGTGYGYTF
TRBD1,TRBV4-3,CASSQAIGTGDTEAFF
TRBD2,TRBV5-6,CASSTTSGSGEQYF
NA,TRBV24-1,CATSDPLKGTFQETQYF
NA,TRBV15,CATSRDSAGKEKLFF
NA,TRBV6-4,CASSKLGSSYNEQFF
TRBD2,TRBV18,CASSPSTGTSGRGAYNEQFF
NA,TRBV30,CAWSGNNSPLHF
NA,TRBV29-1,CSVFENPEAFF
TRBD2,TRBV14,CASSRPQAGVETQYF
NA,TRBV7-3,CASSLGGGAYEQYF
NA,TRBV6-1,CASSVLWGQGQGYNSPLHF
TRBD2,TRBV30,CAWSVGLADKETQYF
NA,TRBV3-1/TRBV3-2,CASRPPGQDYEKLFF
NA,TRBV28,CASSLAGRGEAEAFF
NA,TRBV18,CASSNNLQASSYNEQFF
NA,TRBV18,CASSRGRREKLFF
TRBD2,TRBV13,CASSSTSGAYNEQFF
TRBD2,TRBV5-6,CASSSLGLAGDNEQFF
NA,TRBV3-1/TRBV3-2,CASTPPVYEQYF
TRBD2,TRBV7-9,CASSLVSGLAGETQYF
TRBD2,TRBV5-1,CASSWGTSGFSTDTQYF
TRBD1,TRBV27,CASSPGTGGFYGYTF
TRBD2,TRBV9,CASSAGLGPGDEQFF
NA,TRBV5-6,CASSLGRTPGRPQHF
NA,TRBV11-3,CASSLDRAGNGYTF
TRBD2,TRBV29-1,CSVDGSSGNTDTQYF
NA,TRBV2,CASTEGSGQPQHF
TRBD2,TRBV12-3/TRBV12-4,CASTGGAGGEQFF
NA,TRBV4-3,CASSQDRAVYNEQFF